This is a list of T cell receptor beta chains from one sample in a study of beta chain features in type 1 diabetes. The method was immunoSEQ multiplex PCR; TCRdb's version includes in-frame clones alone and lacks a portion of them. The sample comprises hundreds of thousands of clones, about 14% of which are singletons, and 0.025% to 0.03% rests with the top ten. Sequences were obtained from naive CD4+ T cells from blood. The receptors shown here come from a woman aged 40 to 50 in good health. Each CDR3 is given with its conserved first and last residue. Each record gives: clone size, V gene, D gene, J gene, CDR3 DNA, CDR3 protein. The D gene is left open where the match is weak. Expanded clones are given a class, and other clones once, few, many or no size at all.

size: few; V: TRBV4-3; D: TRBD2; J: TRBJ2-5; DNA: TGCGCCAGCAGCCAAATTGCGGGGGTGGGGGAGACCCAGTACTTC; CDR3: CASSQIAGVGETQYF
size: NA; V: TRBV10-2; D: NA; J: TRBJ1-5; DNA: TGCGCCAGCAGTGAGTCGGGGGGGAGCAATCAGCCCCAGCATTTT; CDR3: CASSESGGSNQPQHF
size: NA; V: TRBV4-1; D: NA; J: TRBJ2-7; DNA: TGCGCCAGCAGCCAAGTACCCGGGGGACCTCCTTACGAGCAGTACTTC; CDR3: CASSQVPGGPPYEQYF
size: few; V: TRBV11-2; D: TRBD2; J: TRBJ2-1; DNA: TGTGCCAGCAGCCGCGGGGGGGTGAGCGATGAGCAGTTCTTC; CDR3: CASSRGGVSDEQFF
size: NA; V: TRBV29-1; D: NA; J: TRBJ2-3; DNA: TGCAGCGTTCGGAGGGGTAGGCCAGATACGCAGTATTTT; CDR3: CSVRRGRPDTQYF
size: few; V: TRBV6-5; D: TRBD1; J: TRBJ1-6; DNA: TGTGCCAGCACTCGACAGGGGGATAATTCACCCCTCCACTTT; CDR3: CASTRQGDNSPLHF
size: NA; V: TRBV5-1; D: TRBD1; J: TRBJ2-2; DNA: TGCGCCAGTCGGGACAGCAACACCGGGGAGCTGTTTTTT; CDR3: CASRDSNTGELFF
size: NA; V: TRBV6-5; D: TRBD1; J: TRBJ2-1; DNA: TGTGCCAGCAGGACACGGGACAGAGAGCAGTTCTTC; CDR3: CASRTRDREQFF
size: NA; V: TRBV20-1; D: NA; J: TRBJ2-5; DNA: TGCAGTGACAGGGGGGGGGAGACCCAGTACTTC; CDR3: CSDRGGETQYF
size: few; V: TRBV6-5; D: NA; J: TRBJ2-7; DNA: TGTGCCACCCGTCGAGCTGGGAGCTACGAGCAGTACTTC; CDR3: CATRRAGSYEQYF
size: few; V: TRBV18; D: NA; J: TRBJ2-7; DNA: TGTGCCAGCTCACCACCCGCCGGTGACTACGAGCAGTACTTC; CDR3: CASSPPAGDYEQYF
size: few; V: TRBV20-1; D: NA; J: TRBJ2-1; DNA: TGCAGTGCTAGGGCAGATCAAGAGCAGTTCTTC; CDR3: CSARADQEQFF
size: NA; V: TRBV19; D: NA; J: TRBJ1-5; DNA: TGTGCCAGTATTGAGAAGTATAGCAATCAGCCCCAGCATTTT; CDR3: CASIEKYSNQPQHF
size: NA; V: TRBV5-5; D: NA; J: TRBJ2-7; DNA: TGTGCCAGCCGGTCCCCGAGCTCCTACGAGCAGTACTTC; CDR3: CASRSPSSYEQYF
size: few; V: TRBV13; D: TRBD1; J: TRBJ1-2; DNA: TGTGCCAGCAGCTCGGGACAGTACTATGGCTACACCTTC; CDR3: CASSSGQYYGYTF
size: few; V: TRBV2; D: NA; J: TRBJ1-6; DNA: TGTGCCAGCAGTGAAGGCAGGGTTTATAATTCACCCCTCCACTTT; CDR3: CASSEGRVYNSPLHF
size: once; V: TRBV5-1; D: NA; J: TRBJ2-1; DNA: TGCGCCAGCAGCTCGGGACACAGCTCCTACAATGAGCAGTTCTTC; CDR3: CASSSGHSSYNEQFF
size: NA; V: TRBV7-2; D: NA; J: TRBJ1-3; DNA: TGTGCCAGCAGCCCACAGGGTTACGGAAACACCATATATTTT; CDR3: CASSPQGYGNTIYF
size: NA; V: TRBV19; D: TRBD1; J: TRBJ2-3; DNA: TGTGCCAGTAGTATCCCCGGACAGGGGGCTTCCACAGATACGCAGTATTTT; CDR3: CASSIPGQGASTDTQYF
size: NA; V: TRBV5-1; D: NA; J: TRBJ2-5; DNA: TGCGCCAGCAGCCCTTCAACCGCAGGACAAGATCAGGAGACCCAGTACTTC; CDR3: CASSPSTAGQDQETQYF
size: NA; V: TRBV7-9; D: NA; J: TRBJ2-7; DNA: TGTGCCAGCAGCTCCGACGCTTCTTCGGGCGAGCAGTACTTC; CDR3: CASSSDASSGEQYF
size: NA; V: TRBV5-6; D: TRBD2; J: TRBJ2-5; DNA: TGTGCCAGCAGCTCACTAGCGGGGGGGCGTCAAGAGACCCAGTACTTC; CDR3: CASSSLAGGRQETQYF
size: NA; V: TRBV7-2; D: TRBD1; J: TRBJ1-5; DNA: TGTGCCAGCAGCCTCGACAGGGAACAGCCCCAGCATTTT; CDR3: CASSLDREQPQHF
size: few; V: TRBV5-6; D: NA; J: TRBJ2-5; DNA: TGTGCCAGCAGCTTGTCCGACAGAGAGACCCAGTACTTC; CDR3: CASSLSDRETQYF